These 29 T cell receptor beta chains were all obtained from the same sample, sequenced in a study of patients and donors after allogeneic stem cell transplantation. One entry per CDR3 protein, called by TCRdb with MiXCR from the RT-PCR reads. The sample lists approximately 200,000 distinct CDR3 sequences, approximately 41% occurring once. The sequenced material came from blood, either unsorted or a sorted T cell fraction (not recorded which). The receptor set was obtained from a human donor who was either an allogeneic HSCT recipient or a stem cell or donor lymphocyte infusion donor (not recorded which). It is not recorded whose cells these are; they may come from a transplant donor.

This clonotype was seen a handful of times. The CDR3 loop reads CASSLARTGNYGYTF. The CDR3 DNA is TGTGCCAGCAGTTTAGCCCGGACAGGGAACTATGGCTACACCTTC. V and J are TRBV12-3 or TRBV12-4 and TRBJ1-2; 8 bases line up with TRBD1. V was clipped by 0 bases and J by 2 bases; unmatched bases: 2. The CDR3 consists of 15 residues.

This clonotype turned up a few times. This rearrangement joins TRBV12-3 or TRBV12-4 to TRBJ1-1, with 8 bases fitting TRBD1. The CDR3 is 15 residues long. Trimming cost V 6 bases and J 2 bases; bases outside gene matches: 8. Written as DNA, the CDR3 is TGTGCCAGCAGCCCACCGGGACAGGCCAACACTGAAGCTTTCTTT. As protein: CASSPPGQANTEAFF.

In its sample, this clonotype was seen a few times. J is TRBJ2-2 and V is TRBV5-1, with TRBD1 matching 8 bases. There are 15 residues in the CDR3. With V trimmed by 2 bases and J by 7 bases, 7 bases remained unmatched. The germline V gene has CDR1 SGHRS and CDR2 YFSETQ. The CDR3: CASSFGQGANGELFF. CDR3 sequence (DNA): TGCGCCAGCAGCTTTGGCCAGGGGGCTAACGGGGAGCTGTTTTTT.

The chain joins TRBV6-5 to TRBJ1-4; D perhaps matches TRBD1 (6 bases). This CDR3 has 13 amino acids. Trimming shortened V by 7 bases and J by 7 bases, and 13 bases separated the two germline ends. Germline values: CDR1 MNHEY, CDR2 SVGAGI. The CDR3 DNA reads as TGTGCCAGCATGGCACAGGGAGGTGAAAAACTGTTTTTT. This sequence encodes CASMAQGGEKLFF.

J is TRBJ2-4 and V is TRBV7-3; TRBD2 matches at 7 bases. Germline lookup yields CDR1 SGHTA and CDR2 FQGTGA. This CDR3 is built from 15 residues. The J segment lost 5 bases and the V segment lost 2 bases, leaving 6 bases of the junction unmatched. The CDR3 spells CASSLQGGFENIQYF. CDR3 DNA: TGTGCCAGCAGCTTACAGGGAGGGTTCGAAAACATTCAGTACTTC.

This clonotype appeared a single time. This chain connects TRBV3-1 to TRBJ2-7, with 8 bases fitting TRBD1. With 3 bases clipped from V and 3 bases from J, the junction kept 10 bases outside the gene matches. The germline V gene encodes CDR1 LGHDT and CDR2 YNNKEL (reference sequence). There are 16 residues in the CDR3. The CDR3 protein is CASSHSSGTGRYEQYF. In nucleotides, the CDR3 is TGTGCCAGCAGCCACTCCTCCGGGACAGGCCGCTACGAGCAGTACTTC.

The chain employs TRBV11-2 and TRBJ1-1; 10 bases are a match to TRBD1. V gave up 5 bases and J gave up 5 bases; unmatched junction bases: 11. Germline V gene data show CDR1 as SGHAT and CDR2 as FQNNGV. The CDR3 is made up of 16 amino acids. The CDR3 nucleotides read TGTGCCAGCAGCCCGATTGACAGGGGGCTGAGAACTGAAGCTTTCTTT. This gives the protein CASSPIDRGLRTEAFF.

The chain is built from TRBV27 and TRBJ2-3; D remains unclear. V lost 5 bases, J lost 4 bases, and 13 bases lay in between. The V gene's germline CDR1 is MNHEY and CDR2 SMNVEV (reference sequence). CDR3 length equals 14 residues. The CDR3 DNA follows: TGTGCCAGCAGTCAAGATTTAAACGCAGATACGCAGTATTTT. Residues: CASSQDLNADTQYF.

The CDR3 DNA reads TGTGCCAGCAGCCCTTCTGGTACGGCCAACAATGAGCAGTTCTTC. Amino acids: CASSPSGTANNEQFF. The chain links TRBV9 to TRBJ2-1, with unresolved D. This CDR3 region has 15 residues. Germline-derived CDR1 and CDR2 are SGDLS and YYNGEE. Trimming removed 4 bases at V and 5 bases at J, with 16 bases between.

This clonotype turned up a few times. DNA of the CDR3: TGTGCCAGCAGCTTAAGGCTAGCGGGAGGCACCGGGGAGCTGTTTTTT. Translation gives CASSLRLAGGTGELFF. This rearrangement joins TRBV7-2 to TRBJ2-2; 11 bases align to TRBD2. Losses at the gene ends were 2 bases for V and 4 bases for J; bases not matched to a gene: 3. CDR1 SGHTA and CDR2 FQGNSA come from the germline V gene. CDR3 size: 16 residues. The whole variable domain, remainder taken from reference TRBV7-2 and TRBJ2-2, is GAGVSQSPSNKVTEKGKDVELRCDPISGHTALYWYRQSLGQGLEFLIYFQGNSAPDKSGLPSDRFSAERTGGSVSTLTIQRTQQEDSAVYLCASSLRLAGGTGELFFGEGSRLTVL.

V gene TRBV19 combines with J gene TRBJ2-5, with D perhaps TRBD1 or TRBD2 (5 bases each). V lost 3 bases and J lost 5, with 13 bases in between. The CDR3 spans 14 residues. Germline CDR1 and CDR2: LNHDA and SQIVND (reference sequence). CDR3 amino acids: CASSIDPGTETQYF. As DNA, the CDR3 is TGTGCCAGTAGTATTGACCCAGGGACGGAGACCCAGTACTTC.

The chain carries TRBV6-2 or TRBV6-3 and TRBJ1-2, with D hard to call. Germline assignment: CDR1 MNHEY and CDR2 SVGEGT. This CDR3 comprises 12 residues. V was shortened by 5 bases and J by 1 base, with 5 bases between the two germline ends. CDR3 protein: CASSDDNYGYTF. CDR3 nucleotides: TGTGCCAGCAGTGACGATAACTATGGCTACACCTTC.

The V and J genes are TRBV7-2 and TRBJ1-1, with 9 positions matching TRBD1. This CDR3 contains 15 residues. The germline V gene encodes CDR1 SGHTA and CDR2 FQGNSA. With V trimmed by 5 bases and J by 5 bases, 9 bases remained unmatched. CDR3 sequence reads: CASSNRGTGRTEAFF. The CDR3 DNA is TGTGCCAGCAGCAATAGAGGGACAGGGCGGACTGAAGCTTTCTTT.

This clonotype was seen a handful of times. The gene calls are TRBV25-1 and TRBJ2-1, with 9 bases aligning to TRBD2. Germline assignment: CDR1 MGHDK and CDR2 SYGVNS. Losses at the gene ends were 6 bases for V and 9 bases for J; bases not matched to a gene: 15. This CDR3 region has 16 residues. The CDR3 loop reads CASRGFSGRQEIEQFF. CDR3 DNA: TGTGCCAGCAGAGGGTTTAGCGGGAGACAGGAGATTGAGCAGTTCTTC.

The genes are TRBV6-5 and TRBJ1-6; D gene unclear. The CDR3 length is 16 residues. The V end lost 7 bases, the J end lost 6 bases, and 19 bases lay between the germline ends. Per germline, CDR1 MNHEY and CDR2 SVGAGI. The CDR3 DNA sequence: TGTGCCAGCAACTACCGGAGCGCGGCCGCTAATTCACCCCTCCACTTT. Residues: CASNYRSAAANSPLHF.

This clonotype was recorded a few times. This chain connects TRBV12-3 or TRBV12-4 to TRBJ1-2; D may be TRBD1 (6 bases). The CDR3 has 14 residues. With 6 bases removed from V and 4 bases from J, the gap between germline ends came to 15 bases. The CDR3 DNA reads as TGTGCCAGCAGCCAGGGGTTCCTCGGCTATGGCTACACCTTC. Protein: CASSQGFLGYGYTF.

This clonotype was found a few times. The chain uses TRBV11-1 and TRBJ1-2, with D unresolved. Germline V gives CDR1 SGHAT, CDR2 FQDESV (reference sequence). CDR3 length: 18 amino acids. Trimming pared 1 base from V and 8 bases from J, leaving 26 bases between. Here the CDR3 reads CASSLVPGSAAHKGGYTF. DNA for the CDR3: TGTGCCAGCAGCTTAGTCCCGGGATCAGCAGCACACAAGGGAGGCTACACCTTC. Full variable domain (outside the CDR3, taken from reference TRBV11-1 and TRBJ1-2): EAEVAQSPRYKITEKSQAVAFWCDPISGHATLYWYRQILGQGPELLVQFQDESVVDDSQLPKDRFSAERLKGVDSTLKIQPAELGDSAMYLCASSLVPGSAAHKGGYTFGSGTRLTVV.

V is TRBV9 and J is TRBJ1-2; no clear D. CDR3 length: 15 amino acids. Trimming pared 3 bases from V and 8 bases from J, leaving 20 bases between. Germline V CDR1 and CDR2: SGDLS, YYNGEE. CDR3 region: CASSAKGTSGQGYTF. The CDR3 region has the DNA TGTGCCAGCAGCGCTAAGGGTACGTCTGGGCAGGGCTACACCTTC. The complete variable domain, with remaining parts taken from reference TRBV9 and TRBJ1-2, reads DSGVTQTPKHLITATGQRVTLRCSPRSGDLSVYWYQQSLDQGLQFLIQYYNGEERAKGNILERFSAQQFPDLHSELNLSSLELGDSALYFCASSAKGTSGQGYTFGSGTRLTVV.

This rearrangement joins TRBV6-4 to TRBJ1-5, with 9 bases aligning to TRBD1. The V and J ends lost 5 bases and 3 bases, in that order; junction bases with no gene match: 5. The CDR3 contains 15 residues. The germline CDR1 and CDR2 sequences are MRHNA and SNTAGT. For the CDR3, the DNA is TGTGCCAGCAGTAAGGACAGGGGCTCCAATCAGCCCCAGCATTTT. Amino acid sequence: CASSKDRGSNQPQHF.

The table lists this clonotype with a few counts. The rearrangement uses TRBV18 and TRBJ2-3; tentatively, D is TRBD1 or TRBD2 (5 bases each). The germline V and J ends were trimmed by 1 base and 2 bases, with 13 bases remaining between them. This CDR3 comprises 16 residues. Looked up from germline, CDR1 is KGHSH and CDR2 is LQKENI. In nucleotides, the CDR3 is TGTGCCAGCTCACCACTGGGAGACAGAAACACAGATACGCAGTATTTT. Its translation is CASSPLGDRNTDTQYF.

The rearrangement uses TRBV9 and TRBJ2-1, with 10 nucleotides matching TRBD2. This CDR3 region has 16 residues. Germline CDR1 reads SGDLS; CDR2 reads YYNGEE. Trimming took 4 bases from V and 4 from J; bases not matched to a gene: 8. The CDR3 is CASSTQTSGLYNEQFF. DNA of the CDR3: TGTGCCAGCAGCACCCAGACTAGCGGGCTTTACAATGAGCAGTTCTTC.

This clonotype was counted between two and nine times. The J gene is TRBJ1-6, the V gene TRBV7-9, with D maybe TRBD1 (5 bases). The CDR3 extends over 16 amino acids. With 2 bases removed from V and 6 bases from J, the gap between germline ends came to 14 bases. In germline, CDR1 is SEHNR, CDR2 FQNEAQ (reference sequence). This CDR3 reads CASSLWIQGSNSPLHF. In DNA form, the CDR3 reads TGTGCCAGCAGCTTATGGATTCAGGGAAGTAATTCACCCCTCCACTTT.

A single count supports this clonotype. The chain has TRBV6-6 and TRBJ2-3, with D possibly matching TRBD1 (6 bases). Germline V lookup: CDR1 MNHNY, CDR2 SVGAGI (reference sequence). CDR3 length: 13 amino acids. Trimming left V 5 bases short and J 2 bases short, with 8 bases between. CDR3 nucleotide sequence: TGTGCCAGCAGTACAGGGTACACAGATACGCAGTATTTT. Encoded protein: CASSTGYTDTQYF.

This clonotype turned up a few times. This chain connects TRBV6-1 to TRBJ1-1; D ambiguous. Trimming left V 2 bases short and J 3 bases short, with 19 bases between. Per the germline V gene, CDR1 is MNHNS and CDR2 is SASEGT. CDR3 length equals 17 residues. CDR3 region: CASSENPHEAWDTEAFF. The CDR3 region has the DNA TGTGCCAGCAGTGAAAACCCCCATGAGGCTTGGGACACTGAAGCTTTCTTT.

This clonotype was picked up one time. The rearrangement joins TRBV4-3 to TRBJ1-4; TRBD1 matches 9 bases. The trim removed 0 bases at V and 8 bases at J, leaving 7 bases unmatched. Germline assignment: CDR1 LGHNA and CDR2 YSLEER. The CDR3 covers 16 residues. The CDR3, as DNA: TGCGCCAGCAGCCAAGATCTGGACAGGGGCAACGAAAAACTGTTTTTT. This gives the protein CASSQDLDRGNEKLFF.

This chain links TRBV7-8 with TRBJ2-5; a weak D match, TRBD1 (6 bases). This CDR3 is built from 14 residues. Germline CDR1 is SGHVS and CDR2 is FQNEAQ. The V gene lost 5 bases and the J gene lost 1 base, with 11 bases spanning the gap. The chain's CDR3 is CASSSDRTQETQYF. CDR3 in DNA: TGTGCCAGCAGCAGTGACAGGACCCAAGAGACCCAGTACTTC. The full variable domain, in which reference TRBV7-8 and TRBJ2-5 provide the parts outside the CDR3, is GAGVSQSPRYKVAKRGQDVALRCDPISGHVSLFWYQQALGQGPEFLTYFQNEAQLDKSGLPSDRFFAERPEGSVSTLKIQRTQQEDSAVYLCASSSDRTQETQYFGPGTRLLVL.

The V gene is TRBV12-3 or TRBV12-4, the J gene TRBJ2-3; weak D call: TRBD1 (6 bases). Trimming shortened V by 5 bases and J by 11 bases, and 14 bases separated the two germline ends. This CDR3 is built from 12 residues. The CDR3 loop reads CASSPRDMLQYF. CDR3 nucleotides: TGTGCCAGCAGTCCCCGGGACATGCTGCAGTATTTT.

This clonotype was picked up one time. V gene TRBV7-3 combines with J gene TRBJ1-1; D may be TRBD1 (5 bases). V lost 1 base and J lost 1, with 10 bases in between. Germline lookup yields CDR1 SGHTA and CDR2 FQGTGA. The CDR3 length is 15 residues. DNA for the CDR3: TGTGCCAGCAGCTTAAGCGGACACCAGAACACTGAAGCTTTCTTT. Translating it yields CASSLSGHQNTEAFF.

V gene TRBV5-1 combines with J gene TRBJ1-1; weak D call: TRBD1 (5 bases). CDR1 SGHRS and CDR2 YFSETQ come from the germline V gene. The CDR3 sequence is 14 residues long. Deletions cut 6 bases from V and 0 bases from J, with 12 bases between. The chain's CDR3 is CASKVEGMNTEAFF. CDR3 nucleotides: TGCGCCAGCAAGGTCGAGGGGATGAACACTGAAGCTTTCTTT.